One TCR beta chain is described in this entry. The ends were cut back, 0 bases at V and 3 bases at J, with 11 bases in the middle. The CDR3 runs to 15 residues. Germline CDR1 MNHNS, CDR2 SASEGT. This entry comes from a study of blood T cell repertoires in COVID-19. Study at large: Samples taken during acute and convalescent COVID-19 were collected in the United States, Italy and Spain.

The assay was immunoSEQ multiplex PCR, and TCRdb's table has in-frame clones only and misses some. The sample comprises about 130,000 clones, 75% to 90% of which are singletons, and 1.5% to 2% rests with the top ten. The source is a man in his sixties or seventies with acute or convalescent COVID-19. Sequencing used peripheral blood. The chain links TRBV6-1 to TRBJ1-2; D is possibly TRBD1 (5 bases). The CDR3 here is CASSEAEQAYYGYTF. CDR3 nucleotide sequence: TGTGCCAGCAGTGAAGCGGAACAGGCCTACTATGGCTACACCTTC.